One sample yielded the 12 T cell receptor beta chains listed below, sequenced in a study of blood T cell repertoires in COVID-19. This table comes from immunoSEQ multiplex PCR, and its TCRdb copy is limited to in-frame clones, with some not included. The sample has about 100,000 clones; about 80% are singletons. The sequenced sample was peripheral blood. The origin of the receptors is a human donor in a cohort sampled during active COVID-19.

The gene calls are TRBV21-1 and TRBJ2-7; the table's TRBD2 call for D was not verified on the DNA. TRBV21-1 is a known pseudogene. This CDR3 region has 14 residues. For the CDR3, the DNA is TGTGCCAGCACCCAAGGGGGGAGGGACTACGAGCAGTACTTC. Amino acids: CASTQGGRDYEQYF.

In its sample, this clone was seen once. This sequence joins TRBV18 and TRBJ2-7; 8 nucleotides line up with TRBD1. The CDR3 has 14 amino acids. Trimming at V came to 2 bases and at J to 3 bases, leaving 3 bases not matched to a gene. Germline lookup yields CDR1 KGHSH and CDR2 LQKENI. The CDR3 sequence is CASSPAGTGYEQYF. For the CDR3, the DNA is TGTGCCAGCTCACCAGCCGGGACAGGCTACGAGCAGTACTTC.

This clone has only one observation. This chain joins TRBV12-3 or TRBV12-4 and TRBJ1-1, with 9 bases matching TRBD1. This CDR3 comprises 13 residues. V trimming: 6 bases; J trimming: 5 bases; junction bases outside the gene matches: 4. This chain's CDR3 is CASRDRGRTEAFF. Here the CDR3 DNA reads TGTGCCAGCAGGGACAGGGGAAGGACTGAAGCTTTCTTT.

The V gene is TRBV3-1 (or the pseudogene TRBV3-2), the J gene TRBJ1-4; no clear D gene. V lost 0 bases to trimming and J lost 8 bases, with 7 bases between them. CDR1 and CDR2 from the germline V gene are LGHDT and YNNKEL (reference sequence). The CDR3 totals 13 residues. The CDR3 DNA sequence: TGTGCCAGCAGCCAAGATGAGGCAGAAAAACTGTTTTTT. It encodes CASSQDEAEKLFF.

This clone was seen once. The chain uses TRBV19 and TRBJ2-1; 12 bases align to TRBD2. The germline V gene encodes CDR1 LNHDA and CDR2 SQIVND (reference sequence). With 7 bases clipped from V and 0 bases from J, the junction kept 4 bases outside the gene matches. The CDR3 is made up of 16 amino acids. CDR3: CASKTSGSISYNEQFF. CDR3 in DNA: TGTGCCAGTAAGACTAGCGGGAGTATCTCCTACAATGAGCAGTTCTTC.

The chain joins TRBV25-1 to TRBJ1-1; 8 bases agree with TRBD1. J was trimmed by 1 base and V by 4 bases; bases with no gene match: 2. The CDR3 runs to 14 residues. Looked up from germline, CDR1 is MGHDK and CDR2 is SYGVNS. CDR3 in amino acids: CASSVGTGNTEAFF. CDR3 nucleotides: TGTGCCAGCAGTGTGGGGACAGGGAACACTGAAGCTTTCTTT.

The rearrangement uses TRBV28 and TRBJ2-1; D perhaps matches TRBD2 (6 bases). V was clipped by 3 bases and J by 15 bases, with 12 bases between them. There are 11 residues in the CDR3. In germline, CDR1 is MDHEN, CDR2 SYDVKM. The CDR3 here is CASSLNAGRFF. The DNA for the CDR3 is TGTGCCAGCAGTTTGAATGCGGGACGGTTCTTC.

This clone was counted a few times. The chain links TRBV5-1 to TRBJ2-1; D is ambiguous. Deletions cut 4 bases from V and 0 bases from J, with 11 bases between. This CDR3 comprises 15 residues. CDR1 is SGHRS, CDR2 YFSETQ, per germline. The CDR3 protein is CASSLGVVSYNEQFF. CDR3 in DNA: TGCGCCAGCAGCCTAGGAGTCGTCTCCTACAATGAGCAGTTCTTC.

Written as DNA, the CDR3 is TGTGCCAGCAGCGATATGTCTGTAGCTCAGCCCCAGCATTTT. This codes for CASSDMSVAQPQHF. The chain uses TRBV7-2 and TRBJ1-5; D call uncertain. The CDR3 contains 14 residues. Trimming shortened V by 5 bases and J by 6 bases, and 14 bases separated the two germline ends. Per germline, CDR1 SGHTA and CDR2 FQGNSA.

The chain combines TRBV6-5 with TRBJ1-2; tentatively, D is TRBD1 (6 bases). The germline CDR1 and CDR2 sequences are MNHEY and SVGAGI. Between the trimmed V and J ends, which lost 2 bases and 4 bases, there was a span of 17 bases. This CDR3 has 16 amino acids. The CDR3 loop reads CASSYGPLTGGYGYTF. The CDR3 DNA reads as TGTGCCAGCAGTTACGGACCCTTGACAGGTGGCTATGGCTACACCTTC.

V and J are TRBV7-6 and TRBJ2-2; 15 bases agree with TRBD2. The CDR3 sequence is 18 residues long. CDR1 and CDR2 from the germline V gene are SGHVS and FNYEAQ. The V gene end was trimmed by 3 bases and the J gene end by 7 bases; junction bases not matched to a gene: 9. CDR3 in amino acids: CASSFPGTSGGLGGELFF. In nucleotides, the CDR3 is TGTGCCAGCAGCTTCCCCGGGACTAGCGGGGGGCTTGGCGGGGAGCTGTTTTTT.

This sequence joins TRBV28 and TRBJ1-5; D ambiguous. Between the trimmed V and J ends, which lost 3 bases and 9 bases, there was a span of 6 bases. Looked up from germline, CDR1 is MDHEN and CDR2 is SYDVKM. The CDR3 runs 11 residues. The CDR3 region has the DNA TGTGCCAGCAGTTTTTCTCCGCCCCAGCATTTT. It specifies CASSFSPPQHF.